This TCR beta chain is drawn from a study of T cells in Graves' hyperthyroidism and ophthalmopathy. Amplification of TCR beta CDR3 regions used RNA as the template. First-round RT-PCR with HTBI primers amplified the TCR CDR3 region. Via MiXCR, TCRdb re-called the multiplex PCR reads, giving one row per CDR3 protein. The data contain about 420,000 distinct CDR3 sequences, less than 20% of them singletons. This clonotype came up many times. Among the patients, aged 18 to 65, hyperthyroidism was newly diagnosed and had lasted under 2 months. The CDR3 contains 17 residues. V was trimmed by 0 bases and J by 0 bases, leaving 13 bases between them. The V gene's germline CDR1 is SGHAT and CDR2 FQNNGV.

Specimen: blood. This clonotype originated in a woman in her late teens or twenties with Graves' hyperthyroidism. V is TRBV11-2 and J is TRBJ2-3; no clear D. The CDR3 protein is CASSLDVPGTSTDTQYF. CDR3 DNA sequence: TGTGCCAGCAGCTTAGATGTCCCGGGTACTAGCACAGATACGCAGTATTTT.